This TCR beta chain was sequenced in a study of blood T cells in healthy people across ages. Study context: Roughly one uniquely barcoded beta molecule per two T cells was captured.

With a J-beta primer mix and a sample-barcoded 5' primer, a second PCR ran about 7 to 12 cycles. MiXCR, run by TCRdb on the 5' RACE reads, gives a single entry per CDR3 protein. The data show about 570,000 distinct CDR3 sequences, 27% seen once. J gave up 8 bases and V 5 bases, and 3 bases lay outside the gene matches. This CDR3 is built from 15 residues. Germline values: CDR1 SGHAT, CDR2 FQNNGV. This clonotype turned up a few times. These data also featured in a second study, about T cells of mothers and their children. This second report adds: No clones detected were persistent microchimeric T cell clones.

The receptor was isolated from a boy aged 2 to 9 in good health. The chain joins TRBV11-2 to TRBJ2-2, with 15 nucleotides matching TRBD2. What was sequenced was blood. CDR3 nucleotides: TGTGCCAGCAGCCAGGGACTAGCGGGAGGAGGGGAGCTGTTTTTT. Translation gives CASSQGLAGGGELFF.